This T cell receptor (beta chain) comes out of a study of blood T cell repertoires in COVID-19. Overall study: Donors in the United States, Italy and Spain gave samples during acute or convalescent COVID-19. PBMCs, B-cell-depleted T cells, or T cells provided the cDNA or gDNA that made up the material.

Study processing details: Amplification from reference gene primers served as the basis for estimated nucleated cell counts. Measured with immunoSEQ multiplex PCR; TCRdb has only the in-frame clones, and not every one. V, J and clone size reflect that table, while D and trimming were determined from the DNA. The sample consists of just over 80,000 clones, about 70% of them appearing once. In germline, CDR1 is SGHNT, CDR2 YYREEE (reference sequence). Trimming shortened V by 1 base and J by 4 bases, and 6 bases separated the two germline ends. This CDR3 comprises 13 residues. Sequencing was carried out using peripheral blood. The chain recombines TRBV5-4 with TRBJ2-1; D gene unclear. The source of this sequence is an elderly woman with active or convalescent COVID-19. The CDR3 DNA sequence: TGTGCCAGCAGCTTGTTCGGTTACAATGAGCAGTTCTTC. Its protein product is CASSLFGYNEQFF.